The source of this T cell receptor beta chain is a study of neurological immune-mediated disorders. Study results and limitations: None of the CDR3 amino acid sequences found in expanded clones was shared across subjects. This suggests that the TCR-beta repertoires were private in all groups. The most TCR clonal expansion was seen in HTLV-1-associated myelopathy, whereas the least was seen in multiple sclerosis, below the level in healthy controls.

This clonotype was recorded many times. Its antigen is currently unknown. The study built unsorted libraries from 2 million PBMCs kept at -80 C. This CDR3 is built from 14 residues. V was clipped by 3 bases and J by 5 bases, with 11 bases between them. Germline V lookup: CDR1 SNHLY, CDR2 FYNNEI. 5'RACE employing 10-nucleotide random UMIs yielded the cDNA. One entry per CDR3 protein results from TCRdb running MiXCR on the 5' RACE reads. The sample consists of about 48,000 distinct CDR3 sequences, approximately 10% of them appearing once. This clonotype originated in a woman between 40 and 55 years old with HTLV-1-associated myelopathy (HAM/TSP). Sample: PBMCs. The V call is TRBV2, the J call TRBJ1-5; D ambiguous. The CDR3 DNA sequence: TGTGCCAGCAGTGAGTGGCAAGGACATCAGCCCCAGCATTTT. This gives the protein CASSEWQGHQPQHF.